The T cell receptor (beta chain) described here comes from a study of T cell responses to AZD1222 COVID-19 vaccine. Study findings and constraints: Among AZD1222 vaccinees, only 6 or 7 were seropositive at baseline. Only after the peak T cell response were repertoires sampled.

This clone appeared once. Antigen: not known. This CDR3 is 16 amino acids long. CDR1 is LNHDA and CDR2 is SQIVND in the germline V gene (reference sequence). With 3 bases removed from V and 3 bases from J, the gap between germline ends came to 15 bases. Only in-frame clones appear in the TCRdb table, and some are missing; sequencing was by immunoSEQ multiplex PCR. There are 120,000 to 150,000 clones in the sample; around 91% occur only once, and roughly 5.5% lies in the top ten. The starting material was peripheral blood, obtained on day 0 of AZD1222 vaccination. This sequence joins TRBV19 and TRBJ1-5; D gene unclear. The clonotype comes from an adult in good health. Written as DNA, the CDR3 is TGTGCCAGTAGTATTGGGCTCCTGCCCGCCAATCAGCCCCAGCATTTT. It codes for CASSIGLLPANQPQHF.